Listed below are T cell receptor beta chains from one sample, sequenced in a study of shared clonotypes between healthy human individuals. TCRdb's table, derived via immunoSEQ multiplex PCR, lists solely in-frame clones and lacks some. The sample contains roughly 2.2 million clones, under 95% of which appear only once. What was sequenced was naive CD4+ T cells from PBMCs. Receptors were obtained from a man younger than 35 in good health. Some clones in this sample may be carry-over from other donors' samples. Both conserved end residues are part of each CDR3. The order of the fields is V gene, D gene, clone size, J gene, CDR3 protein, CDR3 DNA. A D gene is named only where the DNA matches it firmly. Clone size is not always given. Where it is, it says once, few, many or a class for expanded clones.

v_call: TRBV19; d_call: TRBD1; clone_size: NA; j_call: TRBJ2-6; cdr3_aa: CASRGIRTGSSGANVLTF; cdr3_nt: TGTGCCAGTAGGGGGATTAGGACAGGGAGCTCTGGGGCCAACGTCCTGACTTTC
v_call: TRBV28; d_call: NA; clone_size: once; j_call: TRBJ2-1; cdr3_aa: CASSFLTGVSNEQFF; cdr3_nt: TGTGCCAGCAGTTTTTTGACGGGAGTGAGCAATGAGCAGTTCTTC
v_call: TRBV15; d_call: TRBD2; clone_size: NA; j_call: TRBJ2-2; cdr3_aa: CATSLGLVANTGELFF; cdr3_nt: TGTGCCACCAGCTTAGGACTAGTGGCTAACACCGGGGAGCTGTTTTTT
v_call: TRBV5-4; d_call: NA; clone_size: NA; j_call: TRBJ2-7; cdr3_aa: CASSDPLVGSVGAYEQYF; cdr3_nt: TGTGCCAGCAGCGACCCCCTTGTCGGGAGCGTAGGAGCCTACGAGCAGTACTTC
v_call: TRBV10-3; d_call: TRBD2; clone_size: NA; j_call: TRBJ2-1; cdr3_aa: CAISRLAGGNEQFF; cdr3_nt: TGTGCCATCAGTAGACTAGCGGGGGGCAATGAGCAGTTCTTC
v_call: TRBV10-3; d_call: NA; clone_size: NA; j_call: TRBJ2-7; cdr3_aa: CAISESSDYSYEQYF; cdr3_nt: TGTGCCATCAGTGAGTCTTCGGACTACTCCTACGAGCAGTACTTC
v_call: TRBV28; d_call: TRBD2; clone_size: NA; j_call: TRBJ2-1; cdr3_aa: CASSSRTSGRSYNEQFF; cdr3_nt: TGTGCCAGCAGTTCCCGGACTAGCGGGAGATCCTACAATGAGCAGTTCTTC
v_call: TRBV4-2; d_call: TRBD2; clone_size: NA; j_call: TRBJ2-5; cdr3_aa: CASSQGTSGQETQYF; cdr3_nt: TGTGCCAGCAGCCAAGGGACTAGCGGGCAAGAGACCCAGTACTTC
v_call: TRBV6-1; d_call: TRBD1; clone_size: NA; j_call: TRBJ2-3; cdr3_aa: CATMRGQVGTDTQYF; cdr3_nt: TGTGCCACCATGCGAGGACAGGTTGGGACAGATACGCAGTATTTT
v_call: TRBV5-4; d_call: TRBD2; clone_size: NA; j_call: TRBJ2-1; cdr3_aa: CASSSGLSSYNEQFF; cdr3_nt: TGTGCCAGCAGCTCGGGACTAAGCTCCTACAATGAGCAGTTCTTC
v_call: TRBV27; d_call: TRBD2; clone_size: NA; j_call: TRBJ2-7; cdr3_aa: CASSSRLSAGGPGEQYF; cdr3_nt: TGTGCCAGCAGTTCCCGCCTTAGCGCGGGAGGGCCGGGTGAGCAGTACTTC
v_call: TRBV7-9; d_call: TRBD2; clone_size: once; j_call: TRBJ2-1; cdr3_aa: CASSLELAGNNEQFF; cdr3_nt: TGTGCCAGCAGCTTAGAACTAGCGGGAAACAATGAGCAGTTCTTC
v_call: TRBV19; d_call: NA; clone_size: NA; j_call: TRBJ2-1; cdr3_aa: CASTTSGYYNEQFF; cdr3_nt: TGTGCCAGTACCACCAGCGGCTACTACAATGAGCAGTTCTTC
v_call: TRBV5-8; d_call: NA; clone_size: NA; j_call: TRBJ2-3; cdr3_aa: CASSSVLIPADTQYF; cdr3_nt: TGTGCCAGCAGCTCGGTCCTGATTCCGGCAGATACGCAGTATTTT
v_call: TRBV28; d_call: NA; clone_size: once; j_call: TRBJ1-5; cdr3_aa: CASSSGAQGNQPQHF; cdr3_nt: TGTGCCAGCAGTTCCGGGGCCCAGGGCAATCAGCCCCAGCATTTT
v_call: TRBV9; d_call: TRBD2; clone_size: NA; j_call: TRBJ2-2; cdr3_aa: CASSRRGPGTSGRANTGELFF; cdr3_nt: TGTGCCAGCAGCCGTAGAGGACCTGGGACTAGCGGACGCGCGAACACCGGGGAGCTGTTTTTT
v_call: TRBV5-1; d_call: NA; clone_size: once; j_call: TRBJ1-2; cdr3_aa: CASSLRRSDYGYTF; cdr3_nt: TGCGCCAGCAGCTTGAGGCGTTCTGACTATGGCTACACCTTC
v_call: TRBV6-4; d_call: NA; clone_size: NA; j_call: TRBJ2-3; cdr3_aa: CASSESWATRTDTQYF; cdr3_nt: TGTGCCAGCAGTGAGAGTTGGGCAACTCGCACAGATACGCAGTATTTT
v_call: TRBV9; d_call: NA; clone_size: NA; j_call: TRBJ2-5; cdr3_aa: CASSVPGGGQETQYF; cdr3_nt: TGTGCCAGCAGCGTCCCGGGGGGCGGCCAAGAGACCCAGTACTTC
v_call: TRBV30; d_call: NA; clone_size: NA; j_call: TRBJ1-5; cdr3_aa: CAWSVERLNQPQHF; cdr3_nt: TGTGCCTGGAGTGTTGAGAGACTCAATCAGCCCCAGCATTTT
v_call: TRBV27; d_call: NA; clone_size: NA; j_call: TRBJ2-7; cdr3_aa: CASSLDGPYEQYF; cdr3_nt: TGTGCCAGCAGCCTGGACGGCCCCTACGAGCAGTACTTC
v_call: TRBV6-1; d_call: NA; clone_size: NA; j_call: TRBJ1-1; cdr3_aa: CASSEPGGNTEAFF; cdr3_nt: TGTGCCAGCAGCGAACCGGGGGGGAACACTGAAGCTTTCTTT
v_call: TRBV4-2; d_call: TRBD2; clone_size: NA; j_call: TRBJ2-1; cdr3_aa: CASSQGLAGNYNEQFF; cdr3_nt: TGTGCCAGCAGCCAAGGTCTAGCGGGGAACTACAATGAGCAGTTCTTC
v_call: TRBV11-1; d_call: NA; clone_size: NA; j_call: TRBJ2-7; cdr3_aa: CASSQRTYAYEQYF; cdr3_nt: TGTGCCAGCAGCCAGCGGACTTATGCCTACGAGCAGTACTTC
v_call: TRBV5-1; d_call: NA; clone_size: NA; j_call: TRBJ2-1; cdr3_aa: CASSETPDFYNEQFF; cdr3_nt: TGCGCCAGCAGTGAAACTCCCGACTTCTACAATGAGCAGTTCTTC
v_call: TRBV7-3; d_call: TRBD2; clone_size: NA; j_call: TRBJ2-1; cdr3_aa: CASSLRAGGLYEQFF; cdr3_nt: TGTGCCAGCAGCTTACGAGCGGGAGGGCTGTATGAGCAGTTCTTC
v_call: TRBV10-1; d_call: TRBD1; clone_size: once; j_call: TRBJ1-2; cdr3_aa: CASGDRAAYGYTF; cdr3_nt: TGCGCCAGCGGGGACAGGGCAGCCTATGGCTACACCTTC
v_call: TRBV7-2; d_call: TRBD2; clone_size: NA; j_call: TRBJ2-3; cdr3_aa: CASSTRLRGRITDTQYF; cdr3_nt: TGTGCCAGCAGCACTCGCCTGCGCGGGAGGATAACAGATACGCAGTATTTT
v_call: TRBV7-9; d_call: NA; clone_size: NA; j_call: TRBJ2-5; cdr3_aa: CASSTRPAETQYF; cdr3_nt: TGTGCCAGCAGCACCCGTCCCGCCGAGACCCAGTACTTC
v_call: TRBV7-2; d_call: TRBD2; clone_size: NA; j_call: TRBJ2-1; cdr3_aa: CASSLDHQASGSHEQFF; cdr3_nt: TGTGCCAGCAGCTTAGACCATCAGGCTAGCGGGAGTCATGAGCAGTTCTTC
v_call: TRBV6-4; d_call: NA; clone_size: NA; j_call: TRBJ2-2; cdr3_aa: CASSAVEGTGELFF; cdr3_nt: TGTGCCAGCAGTGCCGTCGAGGGCACCGGGGAGCTGTTTTTT
v_call: TRBV7-2; d_call: TRBD1; clone_size: NA; j_call: TRBJ2-2; cdr3_aa: CASRPTGTENTGELFF; cdr3_nt: TGTGCCAGCAGACCTACCGGGACAGAGAACACCGGGGAGCTGTTTTTT
v_call: TRBV4-1; d_call: TRBD2; clone_size: NA; j_call: TRBJ2-1; cdr3_aa: CASSRGLAGVLVDEQFF; cdr3_nt: TGCGCCAGCAGCCGGGGACTAGCGGGAGTATTGGTAGATGAGCAGTTCTTC
v_call: TRBV7-2; d_call: NA; clone_size: NA; j_call: TRBJ2-5; cdr3_aa: CASSLMGQGQETQYF; cdr3_nt: TGTGCCAGCAGCTTGATGGGTCAGGGGCAAGAGACCCAGTACTTC
v_call: TRBV6-5; d_call: NA; clone_size: NA; j_call: TRBJ2-5; cdr3_aa: CASSYSRGQETQYF; cdr3_nt: TGTGCCAGCAGTTACTCCCGGGGGCAAGAGACCCAGTACTTC
v_call: TRBV5-1; d_call: NA; clone_size: once; j_call: TRBJ1-2; cdr3_aa: CASSLDRYGYTF; cdr3_nt: TGCGCCAGCAGCTTGGACAGATATGGCTACACCTTC
v_call: TRBV28; d_call: TRBD1; clone_size: NA; j_call: TRBJ2-7; cdr3_aa: CASSVPGQGSYEQYF; cdr3_nt: TGTGCCAGCAGCGTCCCGGGACAGGGCTCCTACGAGCAGTACTTC
v_call: TRBV6-5; d_call: NA; clone_size: NA; j_call: TRBJ2-7; cdr3_aa: CASGGSYEQYF; cdr3_nt: TGTGCCAGCGGGGGCTCCTACGAGCAGTACTTC
v_call: TRBV2; d_call: NA; clone_size: NA; j_call: TRBJ2-2; cdr3_aa: CASSVRTPGELFF; cdr3_nt: TGTGCCAGCAGTGTTAGGACACCGGGGGAGCTGTTTTTT
v_call: TRBV28; d_call: NA; clone_size: NA; j_call: TRBJ2-4; cdr3_aa: CASIGRGNIQYF; cdr3_nt: TGTGCCAGCATAGGCCGGGGAAACATTCAGTACTTC
v_call: TRBV29-1; d_call: NA; clone_size: NA; j_call: TRBJ2-6; cdr3_aa: CSVPGGHSGANVLTF; cdr3_nt: TGCAGCGTTCCGGGCGGGCATTCTGGGGCCAACGTCCTGACTTTC
v_call: TRBV23-1; d_call: NA; clone_size: NA; j_call: TRBJ2-7; cdr3_aa: CASSQRKTGTPSYEQYF; cdr3_nt: TGCGCCAGCAGTCAACGCAAAACCGGGACACCATCCTACGAGCAGTACTTC
v_call: TRBV5-1; d_call: NA; clone_size: NA; j_call: TRBJ1-2; cdr3_aa: CASSLDGSQAYGYTF; cdr3_nt: TGCGCCAGCAGCTTGGACGGGTCCCAGGCCTATGGCTACACCTTC
v_call: TRBV27; d_call: NA; clone_size: few; j_call: TRBJ2-2; cdr3_aa: CARPSPGELFF; cdr3_nt: TGTGCCAGGCCGTCCCCCGGGGAGCTGTTTTTT
v_call: TRBV28; d_call: NA; clone_size: NA; j_call: TRBJ2-1; cdr3_aa: CASSKTGALYNEQFF; cdr3_nt: TGTGCCAGCAGTAAGACAGGAGCCCTCTACAATGAGCAGTTCTTC
v_call: TRBV28; d_call: NA; clone_size: NA; j_call: TRBJ2-3; cdr3_aa: CATGLLTDTQYF; cdr3_nt: TGTGCCACCGGACTCCTCACAGATACGCAGTATTTT
v_call: TRBV9; d_call: TRBD1; clone_size: NA; j_call: TRBJ2-2; cdr3_aa: CASSPRQGSSVAGELFF; cdr3_nt: TGTGCCAGCAGCCCTAGACAGGGCTCCTCAGTCGCCGGGGAGCTGTTTTTT
v_call: TRBV10-3; d_call: NA; clone_size: NA; j_call: TRBJ1-1; cdr3_aa: CAISDRSSMNTEAFF; cdr3_nt: TGTGCCATCAGCGACAGATCCTCAATGAACACTGAAGCTTTCTTT
v_call: TRBV29-1; d_call: TRBD2; clone_size: NA; j_call: TRBJ2-5; cdr3_aa: CSVGGGVETQYF; cdr3_nt: TGCAGCGTTGGCGGGGGGGTGGAGACCCAGTACTTC
v_call: TRBV9; d_call: NA; clone_size: NA; j_call: TRBJ2-4; cdr3_aa: CASSVGRARDIQYF; cdr3_nt: TGTGCCAGCAGCGTAGGACGGGCTAGGGACATTCAGTACTTC
v_call: TRBV5-4; d_call: TRBD1; clone_size: NA; j_call: TRBJ1-3; cdr3_aa: CASSTQGSFTGNTIYF; cdr3_nt: TGTGCCAGCAGCACACAGGGGTCTTTTACTGGAAACACCATATATTTT
v_call: TRBV18; d_call: NA; clone_size: NA; j_call: TRBJ2-2; cdr3_aa: CASSPQQGSTGELFF; cdr3_nt: TGTGCCAGCTCACCACAGCAGGGATCCACCGGGGAGCTGTTTTTT
v_call: TRBV27; d_call: TRBD1; clone_size: NA; j_call: TRBJ1-3; cdr3_aa: CASSTSDRGRNTIYF; cdr3_nt: TGTGCCAGCAGTACCTCGGACAGGGGAAGAAACACCATATATTTT
v_call: TRBV19; d_call: TRBD1; clone_size: NA; j_call: TRBJ2-2; cdr3_aa: CASSTLQGPGELFF; cdr3_nt: TGTGCCAGTAGTACCTTACAGGGGCCCGGGGAGCTGTTTTTT